The T cell receptor beta chain under discussion was sequenced for a study of a mutant IDH1 vaccine in newly diagnosed glioma. Looking at the study overall: Vaccination began 4-6 weeks post radiotherapy alone, or with temozolomide cycles. The earlier regimen, radiotherapy, temozolomide, or both, was most often both.

Generated by immunoSEQ multiplex PCR, the TCRdb table keeps only in-frame clones and is missing some. The repertoire holds 35,000 to 50,000 clones, with around 84% as singletons. Time point given: week 23, last vaccination. The study gave 300 ug of mutant IDH1 20-mer peptide per vaccine dose, with topical imiquimod. This CDR3 spans 14 amino acids. CDR1 is KGHSH, CDR2 LQKENI, per germline. After removal of 4 bases from V and 6 bases from J, the junction contained 7 bases not matched to a gene. Points from the study as a whole: It seemed that pseudoprogression was not linked to changes in the top peripheral T cell clonotypes.

A remark on this clone: Its specificity is not known.

The origin of this receptor is a woman between 18 and 29 years old with glioma. Some clones in this sample may be carry-over from other donors' samples. The V and J genes are TRBV18 and TRBJ1-2; 8 bases are a match to TRBD1. This material consisted of PBMCs, taken from a glioma patient whose treatment included an IDH1 peptide vaccine. CDR3 loop: CASSRQGAGDGYTF. In nucleotides, the CDR3 is TGTGCCAGCTCACGTCAGGGGGCTGGGGATGGCTACACCTTC.